A selection of T cell receptor beta chains follows, all from one sample in a study of patients with pleural tuberculosis. TCRdb used MiXCR to reprocess the reads, holding one entry per CDR3 protein. The table shows tens of thousands of distinct CDR3 sequences, with 7.3% occurring only once. All receptors come from a human donor with pleural tuberculosis. Each CDR3 is given with its conserved first and last residue. The D gene is left open where the match is weak. Size tells how often a clone was seen (once, few, many) or the class of an expanded clone, and some rows leave it out.

v_call,j_call,d_call,cdr3_length,clone_size,cdr3_nt,cdr3_aa
TRBV6-5,TRBJ2-1,.,12,many,TGTGCCAGCAGTTACCTGGACTACTTCTTGTTCTTC,CASSYLDYFLFF
TRBV6-1,TRBJ2-3,.,14,.,TGTGCCAGCAGTGAAAGGGCCCGAACAGATACGCAATATTTT,CASSERARTDTQYF
TRBV6-2/TRBV6-3,TRBJ2-3,.,16,many,TGTGCCAGCAGTTACTCGGGACAACTACTCACAGATACGCAGTATTTT,CASSYSGQLLTDTQYF
TRBV11-2,TRBJ2-1,.,14,.,TGTGCCAGCAGGCGGGACACCCTGGGGAATGAGCAGTTCTTC,CASRRDTLGNEQFF
TRBV7-2,TRBJ2-1,.,13,.,TGTGCCAGCAGCTTAGCGGGAGACAATGAGCAGTTCTTC,CASSLAGDNEQFF
TRBV12-5,TRBJ1-5,.,13,few,TGTGCTAGTGGTTCTCTTGGGGGGATAGCCCAGCATTTT,CASGSLGGIAQHF
TRBV20-1,TRBJ2-7,TRBD2,15,many,TGCAGTGCTTCCGGGGCGACTAGCGGGAGTACGTGGGTGAACTTC,CSASGATSGSTWVNF
TRBV27,TRBJ2-2,.,14,many,TGTGCCAGCAGTTTATCTCCGAACACCGGGGAGCTGTTTTTT,CASSLSPNTGELFF
TRBV20-1,TRBJ1-5,.,16,many,TGCAGTGCTGGAAATTCCGGGACACATAGCAATCAGCCCCAGCATTTT,CSAGNSGTHSNQPQHF
TRBV6-2/TRBV6-3,TRBJ2-1,.,12,many,TGTGCCAGCAGTTACCCAGTGGATGAGCAGTTCTTC,CASSYPVDEQFF
TRBV2,TRBJ1-1,.,13,many,TGTGCCAGCAGCCCCCGGGTGAACACTGAAGCTTTCTTT,CASSPRVNTEAFF
TRBV27,TRBJ1-2,.,14,many,TGTGCCAGCAGTTTATCCGGGGGGTTCGCTGGCTACACCTTC,CASSLSGGFAGYTF
TRBV29-1,TRBJ2-1,.,12,many,TGCAGCGTTGAAAGACCACGGGGTGAGCAGTTCTTC,CSVERPRGEQFF
TRBV6-1,TRBJ2-7,.,10,many,TGTGCCAGTTACAACTACGAGCAGTACTTC,CASYNYEQYF
TRBV3-1,TRBJ2-1,TRBD2,15,many,TGTGCCAGCAGCGAAACTAGCGGCTCCTACAATGAGCAGTTCTTC,CASSETSGSYNEQFF
TRBV4-2,TRBJ2-1,TRBD2,16,many,TGTGCCAGCAGTCAAGTCGGGACTACCCCCTCGAATGAGCAGTTCTTC,CASSQVGTTPSNEQFF
TRBV19,TRBJ2-1,TRBD2,14,few,TGTGCCAGTAGGAAGCGGGAGGGCGTCTATGAGCAGTTCTTC,CASRKREGVYEQFF
TRBV10-2,TRBJ2-1,.,13,many,TGCGCCAGCAGCTCGGACCTTTACAATGAGCAGTTCTTC,CASSSDLYNEQFF
TRBV13,TRBJ1-1,TRBD1,14,few,TGTGCCAGCAGCTTAGGAGGGGGCAGGACTGAAGCTTTCTTT,CASSLGGGRTEAFF
TRBV2,TRBJ1-4,.,14,many,TGTGCCAGCAGTGTCGAACAGGGTAATGAAAAACTGTTTTTT,CASSVEQGNEKLFF